One and the same sample provided the 25 T cell receptor beta chains below, sequenced in a study of cytomegalovirus exposure and HLA in healthy donors. PCR employed 60 Vbeta and 13 Jbeta primers. Only in-frame clones appear in the TCRdb table, and some are missing; sequencing was by immunoSEQ multiplex PCR. In the table there are 150,000 to 200,000 clones, roughly 81% of which are singletons. The sample consisted of PBMCs. The receptors here all came from a girl under 18 in good health and CMV-seropositive.

This rearrangement joins TRBV5-4 to TRBJ2-1, with 8 bases aligning to TRBD2. The germline gives CDR1 SGHNT, CDR2 YYREEE (reference sequence). V dropped 4 bases and J dropped 5; count of bases not matched to a gene: 8. The CDR3 contains 15 residues. The CDR3 region is CASSNGLARDNEQFF. For the CDR3, the DNA is TGTGCCAGCAGCAACGGACTAGCTAGGGACAATGAGCAGTTCTTC.

A single count supports this clone. The chain uses TRBV19 and TRBJ2-6; 7 bases agree with TRBD1. Germline lookup yields CDR1 LNHDA and CDR2 SQIVND (reference sequence). Germline trimming cut 3 bases from V and 3 bases from J; bases unmatched to any gene: 2. The CDR3 totals 15 residues. In DNA form, the CDR3 reads TGTGCCAGTAGTATTACAGGGGTTGGGGCCAACGTCCTGACTTTC. Translating it yields CASSITGVGANVLTF.

This chain connects TRBV4-1 to TRBJ1-1; D is unresolved. V gave up 2 bases and J gave up 0 bases, with 10 bases separating them. CDR1 and CDR2 from the germline V gene are MGHRA and YSYEKL. This CDR3 has 15 residues. CDR3 amino acids: CASSQSEALNTEAFF. CDR3 DNA sequence: TGCGCCAGCAGCCAATCGGAGGCCCTGAACACTGAAGCTTTCTTT.

The chain employs TRBV19 and TRBJ1-1; D possibly corresponds to TRBD1 (6 bases). This CDR3 region has 14 residues. V lost 5 bases to trimming and J lost 3 bases, with 13 bases between them. Germline-derived CDR1 and CDR2 are LNHDA and SQIVND (reference sequence). CDR3 in amino acids: CASSQQGRDTEAFF. The CDR3, as DNA: TGTGCCAGTAGTCAACAGGGAAGGGACACTGAAGCTTTCTTT. The variable domain in full, completed from reference TRBV19 and TRBJ1-1, reads DGGITQSPKYLFRKEGQNVTLSCEQNLNHDAMYWYRQDPGQGLRLIYYSQIVNDFQKGDIAEGYSVSREKKESFPLTVTSAQKNPTAFYLCASSQQGRDTEAFFGQGTRLTVV.

The chain links TRBV10-3 to TRBJ1-1; TRBD1 matches 8 bases. The CDR3 is 12 residues long. V lost 5 bases to trimming and J lost 7 bases; unmatched junction nucleotides: 3. Germline V CDR1 and CDR2: ENHRY, SYGVKD. In nucleotides, the CDR3 is TGTGCCATCAGTCAGGGGGCCGGTGAAGCTTTCTTT. Amino acid sequence: CAISQGAGEAFF.

This clone was recorded once. This chain joins TRBV12-5 and TRBJ1-1; 8 bases fit TRBD1. CDR1 and CDR2 from the germline V gene are LGHNT and FRNRAP. This CDR3 is 15 amino acids long. V gave up 4 bases and J gave up 1 base; unmatched junction bases: 5. For the CDR3, the DNA is TGTGCTAGTGGTTCCCAGGGGGCGGAGAACACTGAAGCTTTCTTT. This translates into CASGSQGAENTEAFF.

This chain joins TRBV12-5 and TRBJ2-7; a weak D match, TRBD2 (5 bases). There are 13 residues in the CDR3. Germline V CDR1 and CDR2: LGHNT, FRNRAP. Trimming took off 5 bases at V and 5 bases at J, with 13 bases between the two ends. The CDR3 DNA reads as TGTGCTAGTGGTACCCCCGGGATGGACGAGCAGTACTTC. Encoded protein: CASGTPGMDEQYF.

CDR3 in DNA: TGCAGTGCGGCCAAGAACACTGAAGCTTTCTTT. It translates to CSAAKNTEAFF. The V gene is TRBV20-1, the J gene TRBJ1-1; D remains ambiguous. Looked up from germline, CDR1 is DFQATT and CDR2 is SNEGSKA (reference sequence). This CDR3 region has 11 residues. V was shortened by 6 bases and J by 1 base, with 6 bases between the two germline ends.

The CDR3 here is CASSHLGSVNEQFF. As DNA, the CDR3 is TGCGCCAGCAGCCATCTGGGGAGCGTAAATGAGCAGTTCTTC. J is TRBJ2-1 and V is TRBV4-1, with a possible D match to TRBD2 (5 bases). This CDR3 is built from 14 residues. V lost 3 bases, J lost 7 bases, and 13 bases lay in between. Germline V gives CDR1 MGHRA, CDR2 YSYEKL.

The chain employs TRBV4-2 and TRBJ1-2; 9 bases are shared with TRBD1. After removal of 2 bases from V and 4 bases from J, the junction contained 17 bases not matched to a gene. This CDR3 contains 19 residues. Germline lookup yields CDR1 LGHNA and CDR2 YNFKEQ. CDR3 in amino acids: CASSQLHRDREYTAYGYTF. In nucleotides, the CDR3 is TGTGCCAGCAGCCAACTCCACCGGGACAGGGAATATACAGCCTATGGCTACACCTTC.

This clone appeared a few times. The chain is built from TRBV7-2 and TRBJ2-1; 8 bases map to TRBD2. In germline, CDR1 is SGHTA, CDR2 FQGNSA. The CDR3 extends over 17 amino acids. The J segment lost 4 bases and the V segment lost 4 bases, leaving 12 bases of the junction unmatched. CDR3 loop: CASSSGGAGGPYNEQFF. In nucleotides, the CDR3 is TGTGCCAGCAGCTCCGGGGGGGCGGGGGGCCCTTACAATGAGCAGTTCTTC.

The V call is TRBV6-1, the J call TRBJ2-2, with 7 bases that match TRBD1. The CDR3 has 15 amino acids. The ends lost 5 bases at V and 4 bases at J; junction bases unmatched: 7. CDR1 and CDR2 (germline): MNHNS, SASEGT. CDR3 in amino acids: CASSFGTASTGELFF. DNA for the CDR3: TGTGCCAGCAGTTTCGGGACAGCCTCCACCGGGGAGCTGTTTTTT.

The chain links TRBV2 to TRBJ1-1; the D is unclear. CDR3 length equals 12 residues. Germline CDR1 and CDR2: SNHLY and FYNNEI. Trimming left V 7 bases short and J 2 bases short, with 8 bases between. CDR3 DNA sequence: TGTGCCAGCAATAGAGGTAACACTGAAGCTTTCTTT. Protein product: CASNRGNTEAFF.

Concerning this clone: Mismatch with germline at one junction end may stem from a read error. The chain has TRBV7-9 and TRBJ2-7; D is perhaps TRBD2 (5 bases). The length of the CDR3 is 15 residues. CDR1 SEHNR and CDR2 FQNEAQ come from the germline V gene (reference sequence). In DNA, the CDR3 is TGTTCCAGCAGCATCGCGTGGACGGAGGCATACGAGCAGTACTTC. Protein product: CSSSIAWTEAYEQYF.

This chain links TRBV7-9 with TRBJ1-1; tentatively, D is TRBD1 (6 bases). The CDR3 sequence is 13 residues long. V lost 2 bases and J 4 bases, leaving 8 bases between the germline ends. Germline CDR1 is SEHNR and CDR2 is FQNEAQ (reference sequence). CDR3 in DNA: TGTGCCAGCAGCTTACGACAGGTCACTGAAGCTTTCTTT. Translated: CASSLRQVTEAFF.

V usage is TRBV7-8 and J usage is TRBJ1-1, with 11 bases that match TRBD1. CDR1 and CDR2 from the germline V gene are SGHVS and FQNEAQ. Trimming cost V 0 bases and J 4 bases; bases outside gene matches: 1. This CDR3 has 15 amino acids. Written as DNA, the CDR3 is TGTGCCAGCAGCTTAGCGGGACAGGGGGTCACTGAAGCTTTCTTT. This gives the protein CASSLAGQGVTEAFF.

The gene calls are TRBV5-5 and TRBJ1-2, with unresolved D. The CDR3 is 15 amino acids. V was trimmed by 0 bases and J by 3 bases, leaving 12 bases between them. Germline values: CDR1 SGHKS, CDR2 YYEKEE (reference sequence). Here the CDR3 reads CASSLVTRNDYGYTF. In nucleotides, the CDR3 is TGTGCCAGCAGCTTGGTTACACGTAATGACTATGGCTACACCTTC.

V and J are TRBV6-4 and TRBJ1-1; no definite D call. The CDR3 is made up of 14 amino acids. Trimming removed 4 bases from V and 1 base from J, with 10 bases in between. CDR1 and CDR2 (germline): MRHNA, SNTAGT. CDR3 residues: CASSASPGNTEAFF. The DNA for the CDR3 is TGTGCCAGCAGTGCCTCGCCAGGGAACACTGAAGCTTTCTTT.

V usage is TRBV19 and J usage is TRBJ1-6; TRBD1 is a possible D gene (5 bases). Germline V gives CDR1 LNHDA, CDR2 SQIVND (reference sequence). The CDR3 is 15 amino acids. V shed 3 bases and J shed 3 bases, with 9 bases lying between them. CDR3 loop: CASSIRGGYNSPLHF. Written as DNA, the CDR3 is TGTGCCAGTAGTATTAGGGGTGGCTATAATTCACCCCTCCACTTT.

The V and J genes are TRBV6-5 and TRBJ1-1, with 8 bases aligning to TRBD1. CDR1 is MNHEY and CDR2 is SVGAGI in the germline V gene. Losses at the gene ends were 5 bases for V and 1 base for J; bases not matched to a gene: 6. The CDR3 is made up of 15 amino acids. The CDR3: CASSPTGTGNTEAFF. CDR3 DNA sequence: TGTGCCAGCAGTCCAACCGGGACAGGGAACACTGAAGCTTTCTTT.

The CDR3 is CASSIGGQRTDTQYF. The DNA of the CDR3 is TGTGCCAGTAGTATAGGGGGACAGCGCACAGATACGCAGTATTTT. This chain uses TRBV19 with TRBJ2-3; 7 positions agree with TRBD1. The germline V gene has CDR1 LNHDA and CDR2 SQIVND (reference sequence). The length of the CDR3 is 15 residues. Trimming took 1 base from V and 1 from J; bases not matched to a gene: 2.

The chain joins TRBV6-5 to TRBJ1-5; D unclear. The V gene's germline CDR1 is MNHEY and CDR2 SVGAGI. This CDR3 has 13 residues. Trimming shortened V by 5 bases and J by 8 bases, and 13 bases separated the two germline ends. CDR3: CASSGGFDEPQHF. The CDR3 bases are TGTGCCAGCAGTGGCGGGTTTGACGAGCCCCAGCATTTT.

This rearrangement joins TRBV4-1 to TRBJ1-6; a possible D gene is TRBD1 (6 bases). Trimming removed 0 bases from V and 8 bases from J, with 20 bases in between. Germline-derived CDR1 and CDR2 are MGHRA and YSYEKL. There are 18 residues in the CDR3. This chain's CDR3 is CASSQDPLVLRGYSPLHF. The CDR3 DNA reads as TGCGCCAGCAGCCAAGATCCGTTGGTTCTCAGGGGTTATTCACCCCTCCACTTT.

The chain uses TRBV7-3 and TRBJ1-1, with 9 positions matching TRBD1. The CDR3 covers 16 residues. Germline V gene sequence: CDR1 SGHTA, CDR2 FQGTGA. V trimming: 5 bases; J trimming: 1 base; junction bases outside the gene matches: 8. Here the CDR3 reads CASSLTGGFENTEAFF. The CDR3 DNA reads as TGTGCCAGCAGCCTGACAGGGGGGTTTGAGAACACTGAAGCTTTCTTT.

The V gene is TRBV6-4, the J gene TRBJ1-1, with 11 bases identical to TRBD1. The CDR3 runs to 14 residues. The junction had 0 bases not matched to a gene; V was cut back by 2 bases and J by 4 bases. From germline, CDR1 is MRHNA and CDR2 SNTAGT. CDR3 amino acids: CASSDGTGGTEAFF. DNA of the CDR3: TGTGCCAGCAGTGACGGGACAGGGGGCACTGAAGCTTTCTTT.